One and the same sample provided the 13 T cell receptor beta chains below, sequenced in a study of blood T cell repertoires in COVID-19. Measured with immunoSEQ multiplex PCR; TCRdb has only the in-frame clones, and not every one. The sample lists 200,000 to 250,000 clones, around nine tenths occurring once. The sample consisted of peripheral blood. The receptors stem from a man aged 60-69 years with acute or convalescent COVID-19.

The chain is built from TRBV15 and TRBJ2-5; TRBD1 agrees at 9 bases. V trimming: 0 bases; J trimming: 5 bases; junction bases outside the gene matches: 7. This CDR3 has 16 residues. The V gene's germline CDR1 is LNHNV and CDR2 YYDKDF (reference sequence). This chain's CDR3 is CATSRETGGLKETQYF. Written as DNA, the CDR3 is TGTGCCACCAGCAGAGAGACAGGGGGTTTGAAGGAGACCCAGTACTTC.

The chain couples TRBV18 to TRBJ2-3; D is perhaps TRBD2 (6 bases). V was shortened by 1 base and J by 0 bases, with 8 bases between the two germline ends. The germline V gene has CDR1 KGHSH and CDR2 LQKENI. CDR3 length equals 15 residues. The CDR3 region has the DNA TGTGCCAGCTCACCACTCCGGGGGAGCACAGATACGCAGTATTTT. Encoded protein: CASSPLRGSTDTQYF.

The CDR3 sequence is CASSHEAFF. As DNA, the CDR3 is TGTGCCAGCAGCCATGAAGCTTTCTTT. The chain links TRBV27 to TRBJ1-1; D is uncertain. Germline values: CDR1 MNHEY, CDR2 SMNVEV (reference sequence). The CDR3 totals 9 residues. Trimming stripped 6 bases from V and 7 bases from J, with 3 bases between.

CDR3 nucleotide sequence: TGTGCCAGCAGTCCCGGGACACCCTATGGCTACACCTTC. Protein: CASSPGTPYGYTF. The genes are TRBV6-5 and TRBJ1-2; D possibly corresponds to TRBD1 (6 bases). CDR1 MNHEY and CDR2 SVGAGI come from the germline V gene. The CDR3 extends over 13 amino acids. Trimming stripped 5 bases from V and 4 bases from J, with 11 bases between.

The CDR3 loop is CATRREQSSGNTIYF. In nucleotides, the CDR3 is TGTGCCACCAGGCGGGAGCAGAGCTCTGGAAACACCATATATTTT. This chain connects TRBV6-5 to TRBJ1-3; D is unclear. The ends were cut back, 10 bases at V and 0 bases at J, with 16 bases in the middle. Germline CDR1 MNHEY, CDR2 SVGAGI. The CDR3 is 15 amino acids.

This chain joins TRBV6-5 and TRBJ2-7; the match to TRBD1 covers 8 bases. This CDR3 is built from 16 residues. CDR1 is MNHEY, CDR2 SVGAGI, per germline. Unmatched junction bases numbered 14, after V lost 4 bases and J lost 6 bases. CDR3 residues: CASSSHRQGRRVEQYF. The CDR3 DNA reads as TGTGCCAGCAGTTCCCACCGACAGGGGCGCCGGGTCGAGCAGTACTTC.

This chain uses TRBV28 with TRBJ1-2, with D tentatively TRBD1 (6 bases). V shed 6 bases and J shed 7 bases, with 12 bases lying between them. This CDR3 comprises 12 residues. Germline V lookup: CDR1 MDHEN, CDR2 SYDVKM. CDR3 protein: CASRQGFSGYTF. As DNA, the CDR3 is TGTGCCAGCAGACAGGGATTCTCTGGCTACACCTTC.

This chain links TRBV3-1 (or the pseudogene TRBV3-2) with TRBJ2-5; TRBD2 matches at 9 bases. The V gene's germline CDR1 is LGHDT and CDR2 YNNKEL (reference sequence). The CDR3 is made up of 15 amino acids. Trimming at V came to 1 base and at J to 4 bases, leaving 4 bases not matched to a gene. The CDR3 here is CASSQVRGGGETQYF. The CDR3 coding sequence is TGTGCCAGCAGCCAAGTGCGGGGGGGCGGAGAGACCCAGTACTTC.

This clone was seen just once. This chain uses TRBV3-1 (or the pseudogene TRBV3-2) with TRBJ2-5, with 16 bases that match TRBD2. Germline lookup yields CDR1 LGHDT and CDR2 YNNKEL (reference sequence). With 3 bases clipped from V and 5 bases from J, the junction kept 12 bases outside the gene matches. This CDR3 contains 19 residues. The CDR3 DNA is TGTGCCAGCAGCCAGGATCCGGGACTAGCGGGGGGGCTCTGGGAGACCCAGTACTTC. It codes for CASSQDPGLAGGLWETQYF.

In this sample, this clone turned up once. The gene calls are TRBV4-1 and TRBJ2-7; 8 bases agree with TRBD2. CDR1 and CDR2 (germline): MGHRA, YSYEKL. The CDR3 is made up of 15 amino acids. V lost 4 bases, J lost 0 bases, and 5 bases stayed unmatched. The CDR3 bases are TGCGCCAGCAGCCCAACTAGCGGATCCTCCTACGAGCAGTACTTC. It encodes CASSPTSGSSYEQYF.

To note about this clone: Other nucleotide sequences in the sample specify the same CDR3. The chain couples TRBV6-6 to TRBJ2-7; TRBD2 might be the D (6 bases). The CDR3 length is 14 residues. Trimming stripped 2 bases from V and 3 bases from J, with 11 bases between. Looked up from germline, CDR1 is MNHNY and CDR2 is SVGAGI (reference sequence). Here the CDR3 reads CASSYLGGNYEQYF. CDR3 nucleotides: TGTGCCAGCAGTTACCTCGGAGGGAACTACGAGCAGTACTTC.

The CDR3: CASSQESKTQYF. CDR3 nucleotide sequence: TGTGCCAGCAGCCAAGAATCAAAGACCCAGTACTTC. The chain combines TRBV3-1 (or the pseudogene TRBV3-2) with TRBJ2-5; D is ambiguous. CDR3 size: 12 residues. CDR1 LGHDT and CDR2 YNNKEL come from the germline V gene (reference sequence). The ends were cut back, 0 bases at V and 6 bases at J, with 5 bases in the middle.

The V and J genes are TRBV28 and TRBJ1-2; D gene ambiguous. Germline V gene lookup returns CDR1 MDHEN and CDR2 SYDVKM. CDR3 length: 12 residues. Trimming took off 5 bases at V and 3 bases at J, with 7 bases between the two ends. CDR3 region: CASSRSDYGYTF. Written as DNA, the CDR3 is TGTGCCAGCAGTAGGAGTGACTATGGCTACACCTTC.